The rows below give T cell receptor beta chains drawn from one sample of a study of cytomegalovirus exposure and HLA in healthy donors. Sequencing used immunoSEQ multiplex PCR; TCRdb keeps in-frame clones, though not all of them. The data hold 100,000 to 150,000 clones, with around 74% observed a single time. Sample: PBMCs. The source is a male donor in good health and CMV-seronegative. The CDR3 runs from the conserved cysteine through the conserved F or W.

j_call	v_call	cdr3_aa
TRBJ1-2	TRBV7-2	CASSLWTGGGYTF
TRBJ1-1	TRBV5-4	CASSWAGAGTEAFF
-	TRBV15	CATSTLPRDRTYEQYF
-	TRBV30	CAWSKASSSYEQYF
TRBJ2-2	TRBV2	CASSGDRVTGELFF
TRBJ2-3	TRBV29-1	CSVEGRGQADSSTDTQYF
TRBJ1-4	TRBV28	CASSLPNEKLFF
TRBJ1-1	TRBV28	CASTTTVMNTEAFF
TRBJ2-1	TRBV9	CASSLAGGTYNEQFF
TRBJ1-5	TRBV28	CASSFRGVSNQPQHF
TRBJ1-3	TRBV15	CATSRDLTGSGNTIYF
TRBJ2-6	TRBV5-5	CASSLRQSDSGANVLTF
TRBJ2-1	TRBV7-6	CASSSNGQTIYNEQFF
TRBJ1-1	TRBV5-1	CASSLGGGRVNTEAFF
TRBJ2-7	TRBV5-4	CASSQGGGVGREGYEQYF
TRBJ2-2	TRBV5-1	CASSLSGFTGELFF
TRBJ2-7	TRBV7-4	CASSSLAGALYEQYF
TRBJ2-1	TRBV7-2	CASSTRTGSPYNEQFF
TRBJ2-5	TRBV5-1	CASRKADQETQYF
TRBJ2-2	TRBV5-1	CASSLKAGGTGELFF
TRBJ2-7	TRBV27	CASSALQGEQYF
TRBJ2-3	TRBV19	CASSIGSGGSDTQYF
TRBJ2-3	TRBV11-2	CASSLGDRTVDTQYF
TRBJ2-7	TRBV29-1	CSAETGNEQYF
TRBJ1-5	TRBV18	CASSVSGGNQPQHF
TRBJ1-4	TRBV18	CASSPNRDEKLFF
TRBJ1-1	TRBV15	CATSRELGRLTEAFF
TRBJ1-6	TRBV5-6	CVSSLADRAWSSPLHF
TRBJ1-1	TRBV13	CASSLPAGTEAFF
TRBJ2-7	TRBV30	CAWSRGGGSYEQYF
TRBJ1-4	TRBV5-5	CASSRTGGVINEKLFF
TRBJ2-1	TRBV29-1	CSGEVDNEQFF
TRBJ2-2	TRBV5-5	CASREFSGGGELFF
TRBJ2-7	TRBV11-1	CASSHGQGSYEQYF
TRBJ2-5	TRBV18	CASSPPGVGETQYF
TRBJ2-7	TRBV6-6	CASSDPSGDYYEQYF
TRBJ1-1	TRBV19	CASSSLEAARGTEAFF
TRBJ1-4	TRBV7-8	CASSSQKPGQQRNEKLFF